Each of the 13 T cell receptor beta chains below was sequenced from the same sample in a study of blood T cell repertoires in COVID-19. Measured with immunoSEQ multiplex PCR; TCRdb has only the in-frame clones, and not every one. The sample lists 230,000 or so clones; about 87% were seen once. The material sequenced was PBMCs or T cells enriched from blood (not recorded which). The receptors were sampled from a middle-aged woman with acute COVID-19.

The rearrangement links TRBV7-2 to TRBJ2-2; 7 nucleotides match TRBD1. CDR3 length equals 15 residues. Trimming cost V 5 bases and J 5 bases; bases outside gene matches: 8. Per the germline V gene, CDR1 is SGHTA and CDR2 is FQGNSA. The chain's CDR3 is CASSPAGGWTGELFF. As DNA, the CDR3 is TGTGCCAGCAGCCCAGCAGGGGGTTGGACCGGGGAGCTGTTTTTT.

The table lists this clone with a count of one. V and J are TRBV6-1 and TRBJ2-3; TRBD2 matches 11 bases. This CDR3 has 18 amino acids. CDR1 MNHNS and CDR2 SASEGT come from the germline V gene. The trim removed 3 bases at V and 1 base at J, leaving 9 bases unmatched. The CDR3 region is CASSDIWLAGGGTDTQYF. The CDR3 DNA sequence: TGTGCCAGCAGTGATATTTGGCTAGCGGGGGGAGGCACAGATACGCAGTATTTT.

This clone has just one count. The chain couples TRBV29-1 to TRBJ2-1, with TRBD2 matching 14 bases. Trimming took 7 bases from V and 6 from J; bases not matched to a gene: 14. Germline CDR1 reads SQVTM; CDR2 reads ANQGSEA. The CDR3 covers 17 residues. This chain's CDR3 is CSAWGLAGVLGRNEQFF. For the CDR3, the DNA is TGCAGCGCCTGGGGACTAGCGGGGGTCTTGGGTCGCAATGAGCAGTTCTTC.

This clone was picked up a small number of times. The CDR3 here is CASSDSAVTEQYV. CDR3 sequence (DNA): TGTGCCAGCAGTGACTCTGCAGTCACCGAGCAGTACGTC. V gene TRBV6-4 combines with J gene TRBJ2-7; D call uncertain. This CDR3 is built from 13 residues. With 0 bases removed from V and 6 bases from J, the gap between germline ends came to 9 bases. The germline gives CDR1 MRHNA, CDR2 SNTAGT.

The chain is built from TRBV7-2 and TRBJ1-2; D might be TRBD1 (5 bases). Germline V gene data show CDR1 as SGHTA and CDR2 as FQGNSA. The CDR3 totals 14 residues. V was cut by 8 bases and J by 8 bases, with 21 bases left in between. CDR3 in amino acids: CASRAGGGARGYTF. In DNA, the CDR3 is TGTGCCAGCCGGGCGGGAGGAGGGGCGAGGGGCTACACCTTC.

The V call is TRBV4-3, the J call TRBJ1-1; TRBD1 aligns across 7 bases. V lost 5 bases to trimming and J lost 4 bases; unmatched junction nucleotides: 4. This CDR3 is built from 13 residues. Germline V CDR1 and CDR2: LGHNA, YSLEER. The CDR3 DNA sequence: TGCGCCAGCAGCGACGGGACAGCCACTGAAGCTTTCTTT. It codes for CASSDGTATEAFF.

This chain links TRBV7-9 with TRBJ1-1, with a weak D call TRBD1 (6 bases). V dropped 5 bases and J dropped 2 bases, with 18 bases sitting between them. The CDR3 sequence is 16 residues long. Germline CDR1 is SEHNR and CDR2 is FQNEAQ (reference sequence). Here the CDR3 DNA reads TGTGCCAGCAGCCGCACCATGGGACACATAAACACTGAAGCTTTCTTT. Translated, it gives CASSRTMGHINTEAFF.

The chain is built from TRBV18 and TRBJ2-6; 9 bases are shared with TRBD1. The junction had 12 bases not matched to a gene; V was cut back by 0 bases and J by 0 bases. This CDR3 region has 21 residues. Germline lookup yields CDR1 KGHSH and CDR2 LQKENI. The CDR3 DNA reads TGTGCCAGCTCACCACCGGCCCGGGACAGGGACCCTGACTCTGGGGCCAACGTCCTGACTTTC. Translation gives CASSPPARDRDPDSGANVLTF.

The chain couples TRBV7-9 to TRBJ2-1, with a possible D match to TRBD2 (5 bases). CDR1 and CDR2 (germline): SEHNR, FQNEAQ (reference sequence). The V gene lost 7 bases and the J gene lost 1 base, with 14 bases spanning the gap. The CDR3 spans 15 residues. The CDR3 DNA reads as TGTGCCAGCACGCACGGGCGGAGGTCCTACAATGAGCAGTTCTTC. Its translation: CASTHGRRSYNEQFF.

This chain uses TRBV20-1 with TRBJ1-2, with 7 bases fitting TRBD1. The length of the CDR3 is 14 residues. CDR1 and CDR2 from the germline V gene are DFQATT and SNEGSKA (reference sequence). Trimming took 3 bases from V and 4 from J; bases not matched to a gene: 8. This CDR3 is CSASQRQGVYGYTF. CDR3 bases: TGCAGTGCTAGTCAAAGACAGGGAGTCTATGGCTACACCTTC.

V gene TRBV24-1 combines with J gene TRBJ2-5; 8 positions match TRBD1. In germline, CDR1 is KGHDR, CDR2 SFDVKD. With V trimmed by 9 bases and J by 1 base, 15 bases remained unmatched. This CDR3 spans 17 amino acids. CDR3 amino acids: CATANPGTGRTQETQYF. The DNA of the CDR3 is TGTGCCACCGCTAACCCCGGGACAGGACGTACCCAAGAGACCCAGTACTTC.

This chain links TRBV7-9 with TRBJ1-5; 11 bases fit TRBD1. The V gene end was trimmed by 4 bases and the J gene end by 1 base; junction bases not matched to a gene: 12. CDR1 and CDR2 from the germline V gene are SEHNR and FQNEAQ (reference sequence). The CDR3 is 19 residues long. The CDR3, as DNA: TGTGCCAGCAGCTACGGACAGGGGGCTTCGGGGTTGAGCAATCAGCCCCAGCATTTT. It encodes CASSYGQGASGLSNQPQHF.

CDR3 in DNA: TGCGCCAGCAGCTCCTCGGACAGACTCCAAGAGACCCAGTACTTC. This sequence encodes CASSSSDRLQETQYF. J is TRBJ2-5 and V is TRBV5-1; TRBD1 is a possible D gene (6 bases). Per the germline V gene, CDR1 is SGHRS and CDR2 is YFSETQ. The CDR3 extends over 15 amino acids. Trimming shortened V by 3 bases and J by 1 base, and 13 bases separated the two germline ends.